The clone carrying this T cell receptor (beta chain) was counted only a few times. Its antigen is not identified. These data originate in a study of blood T cells in healthy people across ages. General study findings and limits: Roughly linearly, TCR beta diversity per million T cells fell as age increased.

Next came a second PCR, run for about 7 to 12 cycles, which used a sample-barcoded 5' primer along with a J-beta primer mix. MiXCR, applied by TCRdb to the 5' RACE reads, yields one record per CDR3 protein. Of 870,000 or so distinct CDR3 sequences detected, 25% to 30% appear once; the ten largest clones hold roughly 17%. CDR1 is GTSNPN and CDR2 is SVGIG in the germline V gene (reference sequence). Losses at the gene ends were 4 bases for V and 12 bases for J; bases not matched to a gene: 6. This CDR3 is built from 11 residues. Sequencing input: blood. V gene TRBV30 combines with J gene TRBJ1-1; 9 nucleotides agree with TRBD1. This sequence was found in a woman older than 75 in good health. The CDR3 is CAWNQQGASFF. The CDR3 DNA reads TGTGCCTGGAACCAACAGGGGGCTTCTTTCTTT.